This T cell receptor (beta chain) originates from a study of metastatic and nonmetastatic thyroid tumors (dated by TCRdb to 2019 to 2021). In terms of the full investigation: For patients with malignant and with benign thyroid disease, the researchers compared repertoires between peripheral blood samples and tumor or nodule tissue samples.

Study-wide conclusions, independent of this receptor: In both blood and tumor samples, TCR beta diversity was reported to be significantly higher in malignant tumors than in benign nodules.

The library relied on PCR. Sequencing was performed on an Illumina HiSeq 4000. High-throughput sequencing was used to profile the CDR3 region of the TCR beta-chain in every patient. The paper's data handling went like this. Drawing on CDR3 differences between clinicopathological groups, the researchers built a classifier meant to tell apart patients with distant-metastatic papillary thyroid cancer. To measure repertoire diversity the researchers used the Shannon index, while the Morisita-Horn index served to gauge how similar the tumor and blood repertoires were. TCRdb's own reprocessing of the public reads used fastp at Q25 and MiXCR and kept productive beta chains. These V and J calls derive from TCRdb rather than the authors' analysis. This sample has tens of thousands of clones in its table, and roughly an eighth of those were observed once. The top ten hold 24% of the sample. The CDR3 measures 13 amino acids from cysteine to phenylalanine. Left in the record is the CDR3 DNA by itself, 39 bases read in frame from the first base. V is shortened by 7 bases, J by 14 bases, and the region joining them spans 23 bases. CDR1 and CDR2, looked up from the germline V gene, are SNHLY and FYNNEI.

None of the patients had been given any treatment before thyroid surgery. Using T-cell receptor beta sequencing, the researchers looked back retrospectively at clinical samples from patients, gathered between the early 2010s and the late 2010s. In its sample, this clone was seen a few times. Its binding antigen is unknown. No base-level quality is on record; no much larger clone is a single base apart. This receptor chain uses TRBV2 and TRBJ1-2; no confident D gene assignment can be made. The sequence was collected from a female donor with papillary thyroid cancer or a benign thyroid nodule (not recorded which). Some clones in this sample may be carry-over from other donors' samples. The sample taken for sequencing was blood. CDR3 sequence: CASTLASGPVGTF. The nucleotide sequence reads as follows: TGTGCCAGCACGCTAGCCTCAGGTCCCGTGGGGACCTTC.